This entry is about one T cell receptor beta chain. Antigen: not known. Cells defined as naive were viable CD3+CD4+ or CD3+CD8+ and CCR7+CD45RA+CD45RO-CD95-CD27+CD28+. This specimen comes from a study of T cells after posttransplantation cyclophosphamide. CDR1 is SEHNR, CDR2 FQNEAQ, per germline (reference sequence). The germline V and J ends were trimmed by 4 bases and 3 bases, with 13 bases remaining between them. This CDR3 region has 14 residues. Here immunoSEQ multiplex PCR was the method, and the copy in TCRdb shows in-frame clones only, minus some. The table has about 11,000 clones, 95% seen once. Study results and limitations: Recipient CMV seropositivity and CMV reactivation strongly tracked TRB clonality.

Sequencing was done on a sample of naive CD8+ T cells sorted from PBMCs. This chain uses TRBV7-9 with TRBJ2-7; tentative D call: TRBD2 (6 bases). This TCR was sampled from a man aged 25-40 years in good health and a related stem cell transplant donor. The CDR3 nucleotides are TGTGCCAGCAGCTCCCAAACGGGGGACTACGAGCAGTACTTC. This encodes CASSSQTGDYEQYF.